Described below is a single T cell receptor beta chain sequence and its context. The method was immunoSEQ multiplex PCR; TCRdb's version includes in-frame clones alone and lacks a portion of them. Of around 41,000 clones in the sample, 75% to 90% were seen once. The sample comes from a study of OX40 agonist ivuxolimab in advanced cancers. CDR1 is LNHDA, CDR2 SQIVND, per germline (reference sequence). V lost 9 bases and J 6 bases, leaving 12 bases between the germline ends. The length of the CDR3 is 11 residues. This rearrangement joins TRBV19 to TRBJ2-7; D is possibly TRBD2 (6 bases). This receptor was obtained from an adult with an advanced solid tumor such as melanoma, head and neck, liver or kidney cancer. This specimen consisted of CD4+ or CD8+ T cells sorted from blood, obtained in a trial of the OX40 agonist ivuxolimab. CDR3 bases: TGTGCCAGCTTTGAAGCGGGCGAGCAGTACTTC. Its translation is CASFEAGEQYF.